Shown below are 10 T cell receptor beta chains from a single sample sequenced in a study of T cells after yellow fever vaccination. TCRdb processed the 5' RACE reads anew with MiXCR; each CDR3 protein has one entry. The sample consists of more than 350,000 distinct CDR3 sequences, roughly 10% of them appearing once. The sample in question was PBMCs, obtained on the day of the first yellow fever vaccination. The receptors here all came from a young man who received the YFV17D yellow fever vaccine.

In this sample, this clonotype turned up a few times. The chain recombines TRBV11-1 with TRBJ1-2; no firm D call. Germline V gene sequence: CDR1 SGHAT, CDR2 FQDESV (reference sequence). With 5 bases removed from V and 2 bases from J, the gap between germline ends came to 27 bases. The CDR3 is made up of 19 amino acids. The CDR3 reads CASSDSPREGSVKNYGYTF. The DNA of the CDR3 is TGTGCCAGCAGCGACTCGCCGAGGGAGGGATCAGTCAAGAACTATGGCTACACCTTC.

The chain has TRBV10-3 and TRBJ1-2; 7 bases are shared with TRBD1. Germline V lookup: CDR1 ENHRY, CDR2 SYGVKD. The CDR3 is 13 amino acids. Losses at the gene ends were 4 bases for V and 5 bases for J; bases not matched to a gene: 4. Here the CDR3 reads CAISGEQGYGYTF. CDR3 bases: TGTGCCATCAGTGGGGAACAGGGGTATGGCTACACCTTC.

The chain has TRBV12-3 or TRBV12-4 and TRBJ1-1, with a tentative D call TRBD1 (6 bases). The CDR3 extends over 13 amino acids. V was clipped by 7 bases and J by 0 bases, with 9 bases between them. The CDR3 sequence is CASIGQLNTEAFF. CDR3 in DNA: TGTGCCAGCATCGGACAGCTGAACACTGAAGCTTTCTTT.

The genes are TRBV5-1 and TRBJ2-7, with TRBD2 matching over 9 bases. Germline loops: CDR1 SGHRS, CDR2 YFSETQ. This CDR3 comprises 17 residues. J gave up 2 bases and V 0 bases, and 9 bases lay outside the gene matches. The CDR3: CASSLEFVRGGPYEQYF. Here the CDR3 DNA reads TGCGCCAGCAGCTTGGAGTTCGTGCGGGGGGGTCCCTACGAGCAGTACTTC.

The table lists this clonotype with a few counts. The rearrangement links TRBV6-2 or TRBV6-3 to TRBJ2-1; D is undetermined. V lost 2 bases, J lost 4 bases, and 3 bases lay in between. Per the germline V gene, CDR1 is MNHEY and CDR2 is SVGEGT. The CDR3 covers 12 residues. Here the CDR3 reads CASSYGYNEQFF. The CDR3 DNA reads as TGTGCCAGCAGTTACGGGTACAATGAGCAGTTCTTC.

A note on this clonotype: One end of the junction fails to match germline, which may point to a read error. The chain joins TRBV7-7 to TRBJ2-5; no clear D gene. Germline V gene data show CDR1 as SSHAT and CDR2 as FNYEAQ (reference sequence). CDR3 size: 14 residues. Here the CDR3 DNA reads TGTGCTAGCAGCTTTAGCTTTGGCCAAGAGACCCAGTACTTC. It yields the protein CASSFSFGQETQYF.

This clonotype has just a few counts. The gene calls are TRBV12-3 or TRBV12-4 and TRBJ1-1; D is possibly TRBD1 (5 bases). The CDR3 loop spans 13 amino acids. Trimming stripped 6 bases from V and 5 bases from J, with 13 bases between. In DNA, the CDR3 is TGTGCCAGCAGAAGGGACCTGGGGACTGAAGCTTTCTTT. It translates to CASRRDLGTEAFF.

The CDR3 DNA is TGTGCCAGCAGCTTGTTAAGTACGCAGTATTTT. Translating gives CASSLLSTQYF. The chain uses TRBV5-4 and TRBJ2-3; no firm D call. CDR1 and CDR2 (germline): SGHNT, YYREEE (reference sequence). This CDR3 has 11 amino acids. The germline V and J ends were trimmed by 1 base and 8 bases, with 5 bases remaining between them.

This clonotype was counted a few times. This rearrangement joins TRBV27 to TRBJ2-7; D call uncertain. The CDR3 is made up of 15 amino acids. Germline V gives CDR1 MNHEY, CDR2 SMNVEV (reference sequence). The V and J ends lost 4 bases and 3 bases respectively, with 16 bases between them. This chain's CDR3 is CASSSLGQFVYEQYF. The DNA of the CDR3 is TGTGCCAGCAGTTCGCTGGGCCAATTCGTCTACGAGCAGTACTTC.

V usage is TRBV7-9 and J usage is TRBJ1-5; D remains unclear. Germline V lookup: CDR1 SEHNR, CDR2 FQNEAQ (reference sequence). V lost 8 bases and J 4 bases, leaving 18 bases between the germline ends. The CDR3 is made up of 15 amino acids. CDR3 DNA: TGTGCCAGCGCCGACGCGCGGCTGGGGAATCAGCCCCAGCATTTT. This translates into CASADARLGNQPQHF.